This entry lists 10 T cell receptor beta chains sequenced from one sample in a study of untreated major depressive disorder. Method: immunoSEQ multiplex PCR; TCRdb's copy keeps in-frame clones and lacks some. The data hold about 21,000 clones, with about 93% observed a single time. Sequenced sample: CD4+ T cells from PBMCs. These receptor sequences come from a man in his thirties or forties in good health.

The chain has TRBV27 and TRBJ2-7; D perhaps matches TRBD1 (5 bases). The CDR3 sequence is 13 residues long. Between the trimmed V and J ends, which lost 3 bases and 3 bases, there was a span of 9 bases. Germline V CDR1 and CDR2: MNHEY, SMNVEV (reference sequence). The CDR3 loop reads CASSFATGYEQYF. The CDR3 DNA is TGTGCCAGCAGTTTCGCAACAGGCTACGAGCAGTACTTC.

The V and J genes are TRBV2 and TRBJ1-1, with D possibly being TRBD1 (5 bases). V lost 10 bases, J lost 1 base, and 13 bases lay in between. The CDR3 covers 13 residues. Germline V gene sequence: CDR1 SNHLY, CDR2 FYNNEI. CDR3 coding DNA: TGTGCCACTAGGGGTAACAGGAACACTGAAGCTTTCTTT. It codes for CATRGNRNTEAFF.

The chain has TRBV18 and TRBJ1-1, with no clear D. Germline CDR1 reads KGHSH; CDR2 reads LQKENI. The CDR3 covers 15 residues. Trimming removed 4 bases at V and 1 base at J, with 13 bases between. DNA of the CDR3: TGTGCCAGCTCACTTGCCGGACGGAGGAACACTGAAGCTTTCTTT. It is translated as CASSLAGRRNTEAFF.

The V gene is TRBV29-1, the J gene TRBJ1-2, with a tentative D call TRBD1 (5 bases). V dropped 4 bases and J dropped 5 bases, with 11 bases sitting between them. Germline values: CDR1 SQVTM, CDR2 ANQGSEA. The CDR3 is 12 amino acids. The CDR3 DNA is TGCAGCGTTGCCAGGGAGGGGTATGGCTACACCTTC. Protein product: CSVAREGYGYTF.

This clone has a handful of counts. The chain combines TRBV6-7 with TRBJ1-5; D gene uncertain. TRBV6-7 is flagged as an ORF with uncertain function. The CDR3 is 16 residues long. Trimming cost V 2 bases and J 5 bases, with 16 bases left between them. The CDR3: CASSYPSLVYHQPQHF. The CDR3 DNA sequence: TGTGCCAGCAGTTACCCTAGTCTAGTTTACCATCAGCCCCAGCATTTT.

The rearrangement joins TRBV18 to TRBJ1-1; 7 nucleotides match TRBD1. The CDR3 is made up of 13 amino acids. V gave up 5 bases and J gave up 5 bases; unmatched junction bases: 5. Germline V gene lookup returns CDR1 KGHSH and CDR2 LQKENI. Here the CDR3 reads CASSSTGLTEAFF. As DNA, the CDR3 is TGTGCCAGCTCATCGACAGGGTTGACTGAAGCTTTCTTT.

CDR3 region: CASSLARQGKAKAFF. In DNA, the CDR3 is TGTGCCAGCAGTTTAGCCCGACAGGGAAAAGCGAAAGCTTTCTTT. V and J are TRBV28 and TRBJ1-1; 7 nucleotides agree with TRBD1. This CDR3 has 15 amino acids. V shed 2 bases and J 9 bases; nucleotides not matched to a gene: 12. The germline V gene has CDR1 MDHEN and CDR2 SYDVKM.

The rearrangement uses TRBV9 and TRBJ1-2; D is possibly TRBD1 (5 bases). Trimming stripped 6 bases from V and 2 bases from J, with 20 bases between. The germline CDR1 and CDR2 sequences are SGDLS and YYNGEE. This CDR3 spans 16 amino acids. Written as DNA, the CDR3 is TGTGCCAGCACGGGAGCCTTTACGCCAGGGAACTATGGCTACACCTTC. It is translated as CASTGAFTPGNYGYTF. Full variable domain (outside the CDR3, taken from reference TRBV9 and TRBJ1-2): DSGVTQTPKHLITATGQRVTLRCSPRSGDLSVYWYQQSLDQGLQFLIQYYNGEERAKGNILERFSAQQFPDLHSELNLSSLELGDSALYFCASTGAFTPGNYGYTFGSGTRLTVV.

CDR3 loop: CASSFGGQAFF. The CDR3 DNA reads as TGCGCCAGCAGCTTTGGGGGGCAAGCTTTCTTT. V usage is TRBV5-1 and J usage is TRBJ1-1; a possible D gene is TRBD1 (6 bases). Looked up from germline, CDR1 is SGHRS and CDR2 is YFSETQ. The CDR3 is 11 amino acids. V lost 2 bases and J lost 9, with 8 bases in between.

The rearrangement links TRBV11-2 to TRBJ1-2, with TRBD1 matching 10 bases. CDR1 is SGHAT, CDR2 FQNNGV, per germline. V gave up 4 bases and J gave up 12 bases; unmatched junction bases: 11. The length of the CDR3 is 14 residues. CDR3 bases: TGTGCCAGCAGCTCCGTCATGGAGGACAGGGGGAACACCTTC. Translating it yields CASSSVMEDRGNTF. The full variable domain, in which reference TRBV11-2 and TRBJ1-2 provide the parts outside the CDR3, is EAGVAQSPRYKIIEKRQSVAFWCNPISGHATLYWYQQILGQGPKLLIQFQNNGVVDDSQLPKDRFSAERLKGVDSTLKIQPAKLEDSAVYLCASSSVMEDRGNTFGSGTRLTVV.